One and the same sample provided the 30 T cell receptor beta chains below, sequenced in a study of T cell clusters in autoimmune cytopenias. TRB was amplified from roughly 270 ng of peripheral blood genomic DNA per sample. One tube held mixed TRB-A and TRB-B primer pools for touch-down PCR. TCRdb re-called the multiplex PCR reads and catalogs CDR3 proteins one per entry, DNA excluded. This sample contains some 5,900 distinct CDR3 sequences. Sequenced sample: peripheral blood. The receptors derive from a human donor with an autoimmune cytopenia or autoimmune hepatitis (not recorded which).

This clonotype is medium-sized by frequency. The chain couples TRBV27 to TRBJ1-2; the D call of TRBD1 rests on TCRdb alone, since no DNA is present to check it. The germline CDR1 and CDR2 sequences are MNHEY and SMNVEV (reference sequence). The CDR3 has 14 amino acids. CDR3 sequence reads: CASSSRYRASGYTF.

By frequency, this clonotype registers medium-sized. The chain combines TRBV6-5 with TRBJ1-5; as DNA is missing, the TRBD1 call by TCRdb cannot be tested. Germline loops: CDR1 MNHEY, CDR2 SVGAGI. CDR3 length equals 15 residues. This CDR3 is CASSRDRGFNQPQHF.

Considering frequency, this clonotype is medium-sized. The CDR3 is CASSQGSNTGELFF. This chain connects TRBV5-1 to TRBJ2-2; the TCRdb D gene call, TRBD1, has no DNA to confirm it. Germline loops: CDR1 SGHRS, CDR2 YFSETQ. CDR3 length equals 14 residues.

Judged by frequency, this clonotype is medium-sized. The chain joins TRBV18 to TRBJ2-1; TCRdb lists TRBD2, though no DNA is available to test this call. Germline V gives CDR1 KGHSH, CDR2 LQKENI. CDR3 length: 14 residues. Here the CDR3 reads CASSPSPGPTEQFF.

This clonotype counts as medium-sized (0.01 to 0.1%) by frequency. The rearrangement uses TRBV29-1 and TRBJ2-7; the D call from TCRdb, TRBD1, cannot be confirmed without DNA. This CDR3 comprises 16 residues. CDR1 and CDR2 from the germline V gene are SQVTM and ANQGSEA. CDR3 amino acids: CSVEEGGQGSTYEQYF.

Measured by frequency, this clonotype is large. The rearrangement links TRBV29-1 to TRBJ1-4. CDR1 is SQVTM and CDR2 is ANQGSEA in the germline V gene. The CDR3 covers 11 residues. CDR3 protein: CSGRVGEKLFF.

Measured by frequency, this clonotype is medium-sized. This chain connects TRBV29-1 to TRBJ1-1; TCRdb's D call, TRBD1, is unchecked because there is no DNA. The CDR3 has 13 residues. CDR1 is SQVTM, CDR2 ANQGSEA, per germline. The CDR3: CSARDSEFNEAFF.

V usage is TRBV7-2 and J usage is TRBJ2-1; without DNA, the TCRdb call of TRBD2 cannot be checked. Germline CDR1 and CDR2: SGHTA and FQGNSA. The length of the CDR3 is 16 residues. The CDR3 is CASSLTTSGRGHEQFF.

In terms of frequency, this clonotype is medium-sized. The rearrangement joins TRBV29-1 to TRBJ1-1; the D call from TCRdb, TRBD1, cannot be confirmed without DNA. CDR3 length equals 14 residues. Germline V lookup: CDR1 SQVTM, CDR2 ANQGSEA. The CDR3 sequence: CSTLGGKQNTEAFF.

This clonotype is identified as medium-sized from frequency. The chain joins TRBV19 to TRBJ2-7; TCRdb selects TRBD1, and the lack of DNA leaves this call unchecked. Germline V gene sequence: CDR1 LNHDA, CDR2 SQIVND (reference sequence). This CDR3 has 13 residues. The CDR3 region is CASSPMDINEQYF. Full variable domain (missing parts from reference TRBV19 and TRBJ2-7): DGGITQSPKYLFRKEGQNVTLSCEQNLNHDAMYWYRQDPGQGLRLIYYSQIVNDFQKGDIAEGYSVSREKKESFPLTVTSAQKNPTAFYLCASSPMDINEQYFGPGTRLTVT.

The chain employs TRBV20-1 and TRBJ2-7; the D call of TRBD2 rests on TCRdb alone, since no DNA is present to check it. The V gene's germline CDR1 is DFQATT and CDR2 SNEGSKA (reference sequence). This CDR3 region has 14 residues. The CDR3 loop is CSARRTGTSGEQYF.

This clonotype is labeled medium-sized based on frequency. The CDR3 spells CASSYQDSQNQPQHF. V and J are TRBV6-2 or TRBV6-3 and TRBJ1-5; the D gene TCRdb calls, TRBD1, cannot be checked with no DNA. The length of the CDR3 is 15 residues. Germline CDR1 reads MNHEY; CDR2 reads SVGEGT.

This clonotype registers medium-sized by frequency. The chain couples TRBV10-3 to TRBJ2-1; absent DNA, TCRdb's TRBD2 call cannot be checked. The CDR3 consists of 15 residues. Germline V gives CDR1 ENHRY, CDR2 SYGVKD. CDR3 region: CAISVEGSPYNEQFF.

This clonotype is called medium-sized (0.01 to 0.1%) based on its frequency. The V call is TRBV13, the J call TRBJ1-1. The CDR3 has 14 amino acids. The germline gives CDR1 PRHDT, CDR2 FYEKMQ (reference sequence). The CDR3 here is CASSLDLPNTEAFF.

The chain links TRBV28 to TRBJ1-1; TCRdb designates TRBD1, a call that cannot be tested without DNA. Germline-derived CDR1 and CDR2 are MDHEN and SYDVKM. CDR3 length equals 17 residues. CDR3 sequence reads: CASSLALGDRGHTEAFF. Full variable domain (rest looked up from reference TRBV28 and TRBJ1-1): DVKVTQSSRYLVKRTGEKVFLECVQDMDHENMFWYRQDPGLGLRLIYFSYDVKMKEKGDIPEGYSVSREKKERFSLILESASTNQTSMYLCASSLALGDRGHTEAFFGQGTRLTVV.

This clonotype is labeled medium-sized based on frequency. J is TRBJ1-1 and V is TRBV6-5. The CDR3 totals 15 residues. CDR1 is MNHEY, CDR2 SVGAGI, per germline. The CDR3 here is CASSTLLSGATEAFF.

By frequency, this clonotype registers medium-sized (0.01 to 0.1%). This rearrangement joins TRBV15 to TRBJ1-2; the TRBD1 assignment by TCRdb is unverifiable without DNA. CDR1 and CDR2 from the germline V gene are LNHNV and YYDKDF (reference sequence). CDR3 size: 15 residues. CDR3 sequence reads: CATSRGGRGAWGYTF.

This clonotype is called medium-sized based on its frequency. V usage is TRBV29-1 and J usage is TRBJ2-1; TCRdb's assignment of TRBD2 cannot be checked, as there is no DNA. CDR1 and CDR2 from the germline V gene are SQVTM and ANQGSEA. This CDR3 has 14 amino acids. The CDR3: CSVDLAGRANEQFF.

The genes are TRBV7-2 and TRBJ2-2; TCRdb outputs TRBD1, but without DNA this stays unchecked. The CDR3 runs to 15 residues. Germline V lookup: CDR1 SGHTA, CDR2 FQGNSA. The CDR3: CASSTRTANTGELFF.

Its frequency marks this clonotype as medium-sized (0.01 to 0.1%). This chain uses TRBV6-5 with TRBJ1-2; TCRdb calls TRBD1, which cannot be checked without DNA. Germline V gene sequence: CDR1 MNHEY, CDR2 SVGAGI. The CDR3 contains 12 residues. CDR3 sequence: CASSKDRGGYTF.

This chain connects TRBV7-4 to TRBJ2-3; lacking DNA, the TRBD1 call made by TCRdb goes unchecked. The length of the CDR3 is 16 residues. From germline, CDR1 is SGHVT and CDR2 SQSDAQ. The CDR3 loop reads CASSPGTVSSTDTQYF. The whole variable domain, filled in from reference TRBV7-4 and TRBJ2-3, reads GAGVSQSPRYKVAKRGRDVALRCDSISGHVTLYWYRQTLGQGSEVLTYSQSDAQRDKSGRPSGRFSAERPERSVSTLKIQRTEQGDSAVYLCASSPGTVSSTDTQYFGPGTRLTVL.

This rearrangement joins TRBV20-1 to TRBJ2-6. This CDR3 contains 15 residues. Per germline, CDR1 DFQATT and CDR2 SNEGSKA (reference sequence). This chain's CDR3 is CSARVLRSGANVLTF.

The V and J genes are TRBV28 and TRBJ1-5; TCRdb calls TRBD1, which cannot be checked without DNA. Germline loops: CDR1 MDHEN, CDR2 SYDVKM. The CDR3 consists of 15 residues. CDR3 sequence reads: CASSTTGSTNQPQHF.

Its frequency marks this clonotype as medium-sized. The CDR3: CATSHLSGPGELFF. The V and J genes are TRBV15 and TRBJ2-2; as DNA is missing, the TRBD1 call by TCRdb cannot be tested. CDR3 length equals 14 residues. The germline V gene has CDR1 LNHNV and CDR2 YYDKDF (reference sequence).

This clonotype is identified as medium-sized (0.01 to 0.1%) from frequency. CDR3 protein: CSVAQGARTGELFF. The chain combines TRBV29-1 with TRBJ2-2; TCRdb's assignment of TRBD1 cannot be checked, as there is no DNA. Germline CDR1 and CDR2: SQVTM and ANQGSEA. The CDR3 has 14 amino acids.

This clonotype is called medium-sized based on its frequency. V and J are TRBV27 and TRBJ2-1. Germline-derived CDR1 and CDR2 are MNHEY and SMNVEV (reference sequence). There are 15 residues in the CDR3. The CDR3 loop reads CASSFVAGSYNEQFF.

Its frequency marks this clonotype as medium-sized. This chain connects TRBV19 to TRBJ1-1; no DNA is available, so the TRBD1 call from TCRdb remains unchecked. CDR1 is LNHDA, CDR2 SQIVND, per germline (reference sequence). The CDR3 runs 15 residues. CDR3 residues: CASSTGRIINTEAFF.

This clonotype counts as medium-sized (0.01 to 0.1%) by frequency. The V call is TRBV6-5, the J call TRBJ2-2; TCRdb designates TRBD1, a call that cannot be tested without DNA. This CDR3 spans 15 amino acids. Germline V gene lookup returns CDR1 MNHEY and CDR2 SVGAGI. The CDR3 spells CASSLVPGRVGELFF.

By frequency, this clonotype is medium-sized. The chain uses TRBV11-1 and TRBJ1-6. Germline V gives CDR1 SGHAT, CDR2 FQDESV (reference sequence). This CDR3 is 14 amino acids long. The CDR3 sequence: CASSLGAGSSPLHF.

The CDR3 here is CASSLVGWGNGYTF. J is TRBJ1-2 and V is TRBV5-6. The CDR3 totals 14 residues. The germline CDR1 and CDR2 sequences are SGHDT and YYEEEE.